This T cell receptor (beta chain) was profiled in a study of ipilimumab plus nivolumab after autologous stem cell transplantation. The ends were cut back, 7 bases at V and 5 bases at J, with 12 bases in the middle. CDR3 length: 13 amino acids. Per germline, CDR1 MNHNY and CDR2 SVGAGI (reference sequence). Profiling relied on immunoSEQ multiplex PCR, and the TCRdb table lists in-frame clones only, not all of them. The profile covers 84,000 or so clones, with 75% to 85% appearing a single time and roughly 2.2% taken by the ten largest. The sample in question was PBMCs, obtained in a trial of ipilimumab plus nivolumab as post-transplant consolidation. V is TRBV6-6 and J is TRBJ2-4; D is unclear. This TCR came from a male donor with diffuse large B-cell lymphoma. The CDR3, as DNA: TGTGCCAGCAAAATAGCACGGGAAAACATTCAGTACTTC. Translation gives CASKIARENIQYF.